A selection of T cell receptor beta chains follows, all from one sample in a study of blood T cell repertoires in COVID-19. Libraries were prepared by immunoSEQ multiplex PCR; TCRdb keeps only in-frame clonotypes and omits some of them. The data show roughly 180,000 clones, 80% seen once. The specimen was PBMCs or T cells enriched from blood (not recorded which). The origin of the receptors is a man aged 55 to 69 who had been exposed to COVID-19. CDR3s include the opening cysteine and the closing phenylalanine or tryptophan. The D gene is left open where the match is weak. Size values are once, few and many counts, or a class for expanded clones, and some rows have none.

size: NA; V: TRBV5-1; J: TRBJ1-5; length: 14; D: TRBD1; DNA: TGCGCCAGCAGCGTGACAGGGCCCCCTCAGCCCCAGCATTTT; CDR3: CASSVTGPPQPQHF
size: NA; V: TRBV6-4; J: TRBJ2-1; length: 15; D: NA; DNA: TGTGCCAGCAGAAGGGACGGGGGCTCCTACAATGAGCAGTTCTTC; CDR3: CASRRDGGSYNEQFF
size: once; V: TRBV5-4; J: TRBJ2-7; length: 14; D: NA; DNA: TGTGCCAGCAGCCCCCGCGTACAGGGTTTCGAGCAGTACTTC; CDR3: CASSPRVQGFEQYF
size: NA; V: TRBV7-2; J: TRBJ2-2; length: 15; D: TRBD1; DNA: TGTGCCAGCAGCCAGGGACAGGGATTTGCCGGGGAGCTGTTTTTT; CDR3: CASSQGQGFAGELFF
size: NA; V: TRBV29-1; J: TRBJ1-2; length: 13; D: TRBD1; DNA: TGCAGCGCATCCGGGACAGGGGCTTATGGCTACACCTTC; CDR3: CSASGTGAYGYTF
size: once; V: TRBV11-2; J: TRBJ2-7; length: 15; D: TRBD2; DNA: TGTGCCAGCAACAAACCCACTAGCGGGAGAGGCGAGCAGTACTTC; CDR3: CASNKPTSGRGEQYF
size: NA; V: TRBV19; J: TRBJ2-1; length: 11; D: TRBD2; DNA: TGTGCCAGTGGCGGGGGCAATGAGCAGTTCTTC; CDR3: CASGGGNEQFF
size: NA; V: TRBV27; J: TRBJ2-3; length: 14; D: NA; DNA: TGTGCCAGCAGTTTCGGCCTGGTGGGCGATACGCAGTATTTT; CDR3: CASSFGLVGDTQYF
size: NA; V: TRBV19; J: TRBJ2-2; length: 16; D: NA; DNA: TGTGCCAGTAGTATAGATTTACTAGGATGGACCGGGGAGCTGTTTTTT; CDR3: CASSIDLLGWTGELFF
size: NA; V: TRBV28; J: TRBJ1-6; length: 14; D: NA; DNA: TGTGCCAGCGTCCCGGGGGGGAATAATTCACCCCTCCACTTT; CDR3: CASVPGGNNSPLHF
size: NA; V: TRBV24-1; J: TRBJ2-1; length: 13; D: NA; DNA: TGTGCCACCAGTGACCGAACGACAGGTCAGCAGTTCTTC; CDR3: CATSDRTTGQQFF
size: NA; V: TRBV21-1; J: TRBJ2-5; length: 21; D: NA; DNA: TGTGCCAGCAGCAAGAGTTGGATCCGGGGGACCCTTGAGAGAGACCAAGAGACCCAGTACTTC; CDR3: CASSKSWIRGTLERDQETQYF
size: few; V: TRBV28; J: TRBJ2-3; length: 14; D: TRBD1; DNA: TGTGCCAGCAGTCGGGACAGGGTTGTTGATACGCAGTATTTT; CDR3: CASSRDRVVDTQYF
size: once; V: TRBV28; J: TRBJ1-1; length: 15; D: NA; DNA: TGTGCCAGCAGTTTACAGGAGCGGGTGGGGACTGAAGCTTTCTTT; CDR3: CASSLQERVGTEAFF